This T cell receptor beta chain was recorded in a study of blood T cells in healthy people across ages. Points from the study as a whole: It was not known whether donors were CMV positive (a possible confounder of expanded clonotype changes).

Alongside a J-beta primer mix, a sample-barcoded 5' primer served in a second PCR lasting roughly 7 to 12 cycles. TCRdb independently ran MiXCR on the 5' RACE reads; one entry per CDR3 protein. The repertoire holds 1.5 million to 2 million distinct CDR3 sequences, about 50% seen once, with more than 2% in the top ten. The table lists this clonotype with a few counts. Its antigen is not known. Per sample, no less than 5 micrograms of total RNA were extracted. The V end lost 5 bases, the J end lost 3 bases, and 14 bases lay between the germline ends. The CDR3 runs 15 residues. Per the germline V gene, CDR1 is MNHEY and CDR2 is SMNVEV (reference sequence).

Sequenced material: blood. This chain uses TRBV27 with TRBJ1-5; possible D gene TRBD1, 5 bases. The clonotype originates from a woman aged 40-49 years in good health. CDR3 amino acids: CASSNGQGSNQPQHF. The CDR3 region has the DNA TGTGCCAGCAGTAACGGGCAGGGCTCCAATCAGCCCCAGCATTTT.